This T cell receptor (beta chain) came from a study of shared clonotypes between healthy human individuals. Findings of the study overall: Clonotype sharing among donors was expected to depend on sequencing depth.

Every one of the donors was a Caucasian adult that lived in Nashville, Tennessee. Details on this clone: Its antigen is not identified.

The test was conducted at deep level. Genomic DNA of each subset was evenly split across several immunoSEQ plates. Repertoires were generated with immunoSEQ multiplex PCR, while TCRdb's copy carries only in-frame clones and drops some. In the table there are about half a million clones, approximately 80% of which are singletons. This receptor was identified in a woman aged 40 to 50 in good health. Some clones in this sample may be carry-over from other donors' samples. Sequencing was done on a sample of PBMCs.

The DNA of the CDR3 is TGTGCCAGCAGAAAACAGGGATTTGCCTACAATGAGCAGTTCTTC. Protein: CASRKQGFAYNEQFF. J is TRBJ2-1 and V is TRBV6-1; possible D gene TRBD1, 6 bases. Germline CDR1 and CDR2: MNHNS and SASEGT. V was trimmed by 6 bases and J by 2 bases, leaving 14 bases between them. The CDR3 totals 15 residues.